This is a list of T cell receptor beta chains from one sample in a study of blood T cell repertoires in COVID-19. Assay: immunoSEQ multiplex PCR; the TCRdb copy retains only in-frame clones and omits some. The sample has around 86,000 clones; more than 75% are singletons. Sequences were obtained from peripheral blood. The receptor set was obtained from a human donor with acute or convalescent COVID-19. The donor label of this sample is uncertain. The CDR3 runs from the conserved cysteine through the conserved F or W.

>TRBV5-4|TRBJ2-5
CASSADGLAGGQETQYF
>TRBV3-1/TRBV3-2|TRBJ1-2
CASSARQLANYGYTF
>TRBV9|TRBJ1-1
CASSVGGATEAFF
>TRBV18|TRBJ2-3
CASSPPVSGVGDTQYF
>TRBV25-1|TRBJ1-5
CASGQVGGNQPQHF
>TRBV28|TRBJ1-2
CASNRWQALYGYTF
>TRBV24-1|TRBJ2-1
CATSDSAWSDSRYNEQFF
>TRBV15|TRBJ1-6
CATSSMGEGNSPLHF
>TRBV5-1|TRBJ2-7
CASSLVPGGAYEQYF
>TRBV6-5|TRBJ1-6
CASRQGPNSPLHF
>TRBV4-1|TRBJ2-7
CASSQAMDTVPYEQYF
>TRBV27|TRBJ2-3
CASSPQSPHTSGANTDTQYF
>TRBV28|TRBJ2-5
CASSSYQETQYF
>TRBV6-1|TRBJ2-7
CASSEALTGTGRDEQYF
>TRBV3-1/TRBV3-2|TRBJ1-4
CASSQGDRRSEKLFF
>TRBV4-1|TRBJ1-1
CASRTENTEAFF
>TRBV3-1/TRBV3-2|TRBJ1-1
CASSRQGNAEAFF